The rows below give T cell receptor beta chains drawn from one sample of a study of blood T cell repertoires in COVID-19. Generated by immunoSEQ multiplex PCR, the TCRdb table keeps only in-frame clones and is missing some. Among some 140,000 clones, around three quarters were seen once, and the ten largest hold 3% to 4.5%. Material: peripheral blood. These receptors were taken from a man aged 60-69 years with acute or convalescent COVID-19. Each CDR3 is given with its conserved first and last residue. D genes are given only for firm matches. Some rows have no size entry. The others give once, few or many, or a class for an expanded clone.

CDR3nt: TGTGCCAGCAGCGTAGCCGCTAGCGGGAGGGCCCATGAGCAGTTCTTC
CDR3aa: CASSVAASGRAHEQFF
j_gene: TRBJ2-1
v_gene: TRBV9
d_gene: TRBD2
abundance: .

CDR3nt: TGTGCCTGGAGTGAGCGGGGATATCAGCCCCAGCATTTT
CDR3aa: CAWSERGYQPQHF
j_gene: TRBJ1-5
v_gene: TRBV30
d_gene: .
abundance: once

CDR3nt: TGTGCCAGCAGTTCGGGACAGGGATCGTGGGAAAAACTGTTTTTT
CDR3aa: CASSSGQGSWEKLFF
j_gene: TRBJ1-4
v_gene: TRBV27
d_gene: TRBD1
abundance: .

CDR3nt: TGTGCCAGCAGCCCAGGACGGGACTACGAGCAGTACTTC
CDR3aa: CASSPGRDYEQYF
j_gene: TRBJ2-7
v_gene: TRBV3-1/TRBV3-2
d_gene: .
abundance: few

CDR3nt: TGTGCCAGCAGTACTGACAGGGGAAACACCGGGGAGCTGTTTTTT
CDR3aa: CASSTDRGNTGELFF
j_gene: TRBJ2-2
v_gene: TRBV6-5
d_gene: TRBD1
abundance: .

CDR3nt: TGTGCCACCAGTGATAGCGGGATCATCACCGGGGAGCTGTTTTTT
CDR3aa: CATSDSGIITGELFF
j_gene: TRBJ2-2
v_gene: TRBV24-1
d_gene: TRBD2
abundance: .

CDR3nt: TGTGCCAGCGCCCTCGAAGCGGGAGGGCCACATGAGCAGTTCTTC
CDR3aa: CASALEAGGPHEQFF
j_gene: TRBJ2-1
v_gene: TRBV6-5
d_gene: TRBD2
abundance: .

CDR3nt: TGTGCCAGCAGCCGGAGTATGTCGTACGAGCAGTACTTC
CDR3aa: CASSRSMSYEQYF
j_gene: TRBJ2-7
v_gene: TRBV27
d_gene: .
abundance: .

CDR3nt: TGTGCCAGCAGCCAATTGGGACAGGGTTTCGATGAGCAGTTCTTC
CDR3aa: CASSQLGQGFDEQFF
j_gene: TRBJ2-1
v_gene: TRBV16
d_gene: TRBD1
abundance: .

CDR3nt: TGTGCCAGCAGCCAAGTTTTGACAGGAGCGTCAAAACTGTTTTTT
CDR3aa: CASSQVLTGASKLFF
j_gene: TRBJ1-4
v_gene: TRBV3-1/TRBV3-2
d_gene: .
abundance: .

CDR3nt: TGTGCCAGCAGCGTAGGGCGGGGGAACTACGAGCAGTACTTC
CDR3aa: CASSVGRGNYEQYF
j_gene: TRBJ2-7
v_gene: TRBV9
d_gene: TRBD2
abundance: .

CDR3nt: TGTGCCAGCAGACCTAGCGGGGGGCTCGTCGAGCAGTACTTC
CDR3aa: CASRPSGGLVEQYF
j_gene: TRBJ2-7
v_gene: TRBV27
d_gene: TRBD2
abundance: .

CDR3nt: TGTGCCAGCAGCCCCTTCGTGGGGGCGGCGAGCACAGATACGCAGTATTTT
CDR3aa: CASSPFVGAASTDTQYF
j_gene: TRBJ2-3
v_gene: TRBV11-3
d_gene: .
abundance: .

CDR3nt: TGTGCCAGCAGTTCCGGACTAGTGCCAGTCGAGCAGTACTTC
CDR3aa: CASSSGLVPVEQYF
j_gene: TRBJ2-7
v_gene: TRBV6-2/TRBV6-3
d_gene: TRBD2
abundance: .

CDR3nt: TGTGCCAGTAGTATACACAGGGGGACTGAAGCTTTCTTT
CDR3aa: CASSIHRGTEAFF
j_gene: TRBJ1-1
v_gene: TRBV19
d_gene: TRBD1
abundance: .

CDR3nt: TGCGCCAGCAGCTTCGGCGGAGATGGTAATCAGCCCCAGCATTTT
CDR3aa: CASSFGGDGNQPQHF
j_gene: TRBJ1-5
v_gene: TRBV5-1
d_gene: .
abundance: once

CDR3nt: TGCGCCAGCAGCCAAGGACAGGGGGCGACTGGAAACACCATATATTTT
CDR3aa: CASSQGQGATGNTIYF
j_gene: TRBJ1-3
v_gene: TRBV4-3
d_gene: TRBD1
abundance: .

CDR3nt: TGTGCCAGTAGTATTGGAGGGGGCTACAACGTCCTGACTTTC
CDR3aa: CASSIGGGYNVLTF
j_gene: TRBJ2-6
v_gene: TRBV19
d_gene: .
abundance: .

CDR3nt: TGTGCCAGTAGCAAGACAGGGACCACTGAAGCTTTCTTT
CDR3aa: CASSKTGTTEAFF
j_gene: TRBJ1-1
v_gene: TRBV19
d_gene: TRBD1
abundance: .

CDR3nt: TGTGCCAGCAGCACGGGGGGCCCCCATGGCAATCAGCCCCAGCATTTT
CDR3aa: CASSTGGPHGNQPQHF
j_gene: TRBJ1-5
v_gene: TRBV28
d_gene: .
abundance: .

CDR3nt: TGTGCCAGCAGCTTAGATATGAGTATCCCTGAAGCTTTCTTT
CDR3aa: CASSLDMSIPEAFF
j_gene: TRBJ1-1
v_gene: TRBV7-2
d_gene: .
abundance: .

CDR3nt: TGTGCCAGCAGACAAAGCGGAATCTACGAGCAGTACTTC
CDR3aa: CASRQSGIYEQYF
j_gene: TRBJ2-7
v_gene: TRBV6-5
d_gene: .
abundance: few

CDR3nt: TGTGCCAGCTCCCCCTCGCCACAGCCCCGAAGGGGAAACACCATATATTTT
CDR3aa: CASSPSPQPRRGNTIYF
j_gene: TRBJ1-3
v_gene: TRBV18
d_gene: .
abundance: .

CDR3nt: TGCGCCAGCAGCTTGGACATCTACAATGAGCAGTTCTTC
CDR3aa: CASSLDIYNEQFF
j_gene: TRBJ2-1
v_gene: TRBV5-1
d_gene: .
abundance: .

CDR3nt: TGTGCCAGCAGCTGGACAGGGGGTTATGGCTACACCTTC
CDR3aa: CASSWTGGYGYTF
j_gene: TRBJ1-2
v_gene: TRBV5-8
d_gene: TRBD1
abundance: .

CDR3nt: TGTGCCAGCAGTTACTCGCCCGGACTGGCTAGCACAGATACGCAGTATTTT
CDR3aa: CASSYSPGLASTDTQYF
j_gene: TRBJ2-3
v_gene: TRBV6-2/TRBV6-3
d_gene: .
abundance: .

CDR3nt: TGCGCCAGCAGCCGATCCGGACAGGGCACTGGAAACACCATATATTTT
CDR3aa: CASSRSGQGTGNTIYF
j_gene: TRBJ1-3
v_gene: TRBV4-1
d_gene: TRBD1
abundance: .

CDR3nt: TGTGCCAGCAGTTACCCCGGGATAGAAGTGGGAGCTTTCTTT
CDR3aa: CASSYPGIEVGAFF
j_gene: TRBJ1-1
v_gene: TRBV6-6
d_gene: .
abundance: once

CDR3nt: TGTGCCAGCAATGGACTTATGAACACTGAAGCTTTCTTT
CDR3aa: CASNGLMNTEAFF
j_gene: TRBJ1-1
v_gene: TRBV28
d_gene: .
abundance: .

CDR3nt: TGTGCCTGGTCAGCAGTGGAGGGCTATGGCTACACCTTC
CDR3aa: CAWSAVEGYGYTF
j_gene: TRBJ1-2
v_gene: TRBV30
d_gene: .
abundance: .

CDR3nt: TGCGCCAGCAGCTTGCTTGGATCGACTCGGGAAAAACTGTTTTTT
CDR3aa: CASSLLGSTREKLFF
j_gene: TRBJ1-4
v_gene: TRBV5-1
d_gene: .
abundance: .

CDR3nt: TGTGCCAGCAGTTTCTCTCACCAGAGGGTGACAGATACGCAGTATTTT
CDR3aa: CASSFSHQRVTDTQYF
j_gene: TRBJ2-3
v_gene: TRBV13
d_gene: .
abundance: .

CDR3nt: TGTGCCAGCAGCCCCCTGGGCGGGAAAACAGATACGCAGTATTTT
CDR3aa: CASSPLGGKTDTQYF
j_gene: TRBJ2-3
v_gene: TRBV11-1
d_gene: .
abundance: few

CDR3nt: TGTGCCGGGCGAGCGGGCGGTGGAAACACCATATATTTT
CDR3aa: CAGRAGGGNTIYF
j_gene: TRBJ1-3
v_gene: TRBV28
d_gene: .
abundance: .

CDR3nt: TGTGCCAGCAGTGCCCCTGGACAGGACCCACCCCAGCATTTT
CDR3aa: CASSAPGQDPPQHF
j_gene: TRBJ1-5
v_gene: TRBV25-1
d_gene: TRBD1
abundance: .

CDR3nt: TGTGCCAGCAGCCGGACTAGCGGGAACACCGGGGAGCTGTTTTTT
CDR3aa: CASSRTSGNTGELFF
j_gene: TRBJ2-2
v_gene: TRBV7-2
d_gene: TRBD2
abundance: .

CDR3nt: TGTGCTAGCAGGGCCCTAGCGGTAAAGGGAGATACGCAGTATTTT
CDR3aa: CASRALAVKGDTQYF
j_gene: TRBJ2-3
v_gene: TRBV7-7
d_gene: TRBD2
abundance: few

CDR3nt: TGTGCCAGCAGCCCGGGACAGGGGCCTAAGAATGGCTACACCTTC
CDR3aa: CASSPGQGPKNGYTF
j_gene: TRBJ1-2
v_gene: TRBV3-1/TRBV3-2
d_gene: TRBD1
abundance: .

CDR3nt: TGTGCCAGCTGGGGGGACGGAACCTACAATGAGCAGTTCTTC
CDR3aa: CASWGDGTYNEQFF
j_gene: TRBJ2-1
v_gene: TRBV28
d_gene: .
abundance: .

CDR3nt: TGTGCCAGCAGAGTCGGGACTAGCGGGCACAATGAGCAGTTCTTC
CDR3aa: CASRVGTSGHNEQFF
j_gene: TRBJ2-1
v_gene: TRBV28
d_gene: TRBD2
abundance: .

CDR3nt: TGCGCCAGCAGCCCCACGTGGGGGCAAAACACTGAAGCTTTCTTT
CDR3aa: CASSPTWGQNTEAFF
j_gene: TRBJ1-1
v_gene: TRBV4-3
d_gene: .
abundance: .

CDR3nt: TGCGCCAGCAGCTTTAACGGGACAGGACAACCTTATGGCTACACCTTC
CDR3aa: CASSFNGTGQPYGYTF
j_gene: TRBJ1-2
v_gene: TRBV5-1
d_gene: TRBD1
abundance: few

CDR3nt: TGTGCCAGTAGTATTAGCGGGGCGAACACCGGGGAGCTGTTTTTT
CDR3aa: CASSISGANTGELFF
j_gene: TRBJ2-2
v_gene: TRBV19
d_gene: TRBD2
abundance: .

CDR3nt: TGTGCCACCAGTGACTTCAGGGGGCTCACGGAGACCCAGTACTTC
CDR3aa: CATSDFRGLTETQYF
j_gene: TRBJ2-5
v_gene: TRBV24-1
d_gene: TRBD1
abundance: once

CDR3nt: TGCGCCAGCAAACCCTTTGACTCGACTGGAAACACCATATATTTT
CDR3aa: CASKPFDSTGNTIYF
j_gene: TRBJ1-3
v_gene: TRBV5-1
d_gene: .
abundance: .

CDR3nt: TGTGCCACCTCCCCCCTAAACGGCTACGAGCAGTACTTC
CDR3aa: CATSPLNGYEQYF
j_gene: TRBJ2-7
v_gene: TRBV30
d_gene: .
abundance: .

CDR3nt: TGTGCCAGCAGCTTAGGGACAGCCGACTCTGGAAACACCATATATTTT
CDR3aa: CASSLGTADSGNTIYF
j_gene: TRBJ1-3
v_gene: TRBV7-2
d_gene: .
abundance: .

CDR3nt: TGTGCCAGTAGTGCACAGGGGGCGAGCCAGCCCCAGCATTTT
CDR3aa: CASSAQGASQPQHF
j_gene: TRBJ1-5
v_gene: TRBV19
d_gene: TRBD1
abundance: .

CDR3nt: TGTGCCTGGAGTCGGGTCCCCTCCGAAGGCTACACCTTC
CDR3aa: CAWSRVPSEGYTF
j_gene: TRBJ1-2
v_gene: TRBV30
d_gene: .
abundance: .

CDR3nt: TGTGCCAGCAGCCAAGTGGGACAGGGGGCTGGCTACACCTTC
CDR3aa: CASSQVGQGAGYTF
j_gene: TRBJ1-2
v_gene: TRBV4-2
d_gene: TRBD1
abundance: .

CDR3nt: TGTGCCAGCGGGACAGCGGCAGGAAACACCATATATTTT
CDR3aa: CASGTAAGNTIYF
j_gene: TRBJ1-3
v_gene: TRBV6-5
d_gene: TRBD1
abundance: few

CDR3nt: TGTGCCAGCTCACCATCCCGACAGAATCAGCCCCAGCATTTT
CDR3aa: CASSPSRQNQPQHF
j_gene: TRBJ1-5
v_gene: TRBV18
d_gene: .
abundance: .

CDR3nt: TGCAGCGTCCGGGACTCGGGGAATCAGCCCCAGCATTTT
CDR3aa: CSVRDSGNQPQHF
j_gene: TRBJ1-5
v_gene: TRBV29-1
d_gene: .
abundance: .

CDR3nt: TGTGCCACCAGCAGAGATTTAGGGGATAATCAGCCCCAGCATTTT
CDR3aa: CATSRDLGDNQPQHF
j_gene: TRBJ1-5
v_gene: TRBV15
d_gene: .
abundance: .

CDR3nt: TGTGCCAGCAGACTATCGGGGTACCAAGAGACCCAGTACTTC
CDR3aa: CASRLSGYQETQYF
j_gene: TRBJ2-5
v_gene: TRBV27
d_gene: .
abundance: .